This is a list of T cell receptor beta chains from one sample in a study of blood T cell repertoires in COVID-19. Data came from immunoSEQ multiplex PCR; TCRdb stores just in-frame clones and leaves some out. The data show 45,000 or so clones, roughly four fifths seen once. Sequences were obtained from peripheral blood. These receptors all come from a human donor in a cohort sampled during active COVID-19. CDR3s include the opening cysteine and the closing phenylalanine or tryptophan. D genes are given only for firm matches. Not every row has a clone size; where given, it reads once, few, many or a size class.

v_call	clone_size	d_call	j_call	cdr3_aa	cdr3_nt
TRBV18	-	-	TRBJ2-2	CASSPAGRFSGELFF	TGTGCCAGCTCACCGGCAGGTCGGTTCTCCGGGGAGCTGTTTTTT
TRBV5-1	-	-	TRBJ1-2	CASSLAAGDGYTF	TGCGCCAGCAGCTTGGCGGCAGGGGATGGCTACACCTTC
TRBV3-1/TRBV3-2	-	-	TRBJ1-2	CASSQDSGHSGYTF	TGTGCCAGCAGCCAAGATTCTGGCCATAGCGGCTACACCTTC
TRBV7-2	-	-	TRBJ1-2	CASSLYGSGVSGYTF	TGTGCCAGCAGCTTATATGGGAGTGGCGTGTCGGGCTACACCTTC
TRBV12-5	-	TRBD2	TRBJ2-5	CASGLGLAAQETQYF	TGTGCTAGTGGTTTGGGACTAGCGGCCCAAGAGACCCAGTACTTC
TRBV3-1/TRBV3-2	-	-	TRBJ1-4	CASSNTPANEKLFF	TGTGCCAGCAGCAATACCCCGGCTAATGAAAAACTGTTTTTT
TRBV5-1	-	TRBD1	TRBJ2-5	CASSLGDRGEQETQYF	TGCGCCAGCAGCTTGGGGGACAGGGGGGAACAAGAGACCCAGTACTTC
TRBV11-3	-	TRBD1	TRBJ1-5	CASSLDLELGTGIRNQPQHF	TGTGCCAGCAGCTTAGATTTAGAATTAGGGACAGGGATCCGCAATCAGCCCCAGCATTTT
TRBV7-6	-	-	TRBJ1-4	CASSGQGEKLFF	TGTGCCAGCAGCGGGCAGGGGGAAAAACTGTTTTTT
TRBV29-1	-	TRBD1	TRBJ1-2	CSVADRVYGYTF	TGCAGCGTTGCTGACAGGGTCTATGGCTACACCTTC
TRBV2	-	TRBD1	TRBJ1-1	CASSASRGRLNTEAFF	TGTGCCAGCAGTGCTAGCAGGGGGCGTCTGAACACTGAAGCTTTCTTT
TRBV28	many	TRBD1	TRBJ1-2	CASSPGQVKGGYTF	TGTGCCAGCAGTCCTGGACAGGTAAAAGGTGGCTACACCTTC
TRBV5-6	-	TRBD2	TRBJ2-3	CASSRSRGGADTQYF	TGTGCCAGCAGTCGATCGCGGGGGGGCGCAGATACGCAGTATTTT
TRBV5-1	-	-	TRBJ1-1	CASSTGSWAEAFF	TGCGCCAGCAGCACAGGGTCGTGGGCTGAAGCTTTCTTT
TRBV5-5	-	TRBD2	TRBJ2-1	CASSPTSGGANEQFF	TGTGCCAGCAGCCCAACTAGCGGGGGGGCCAATGAGCAGTTCTTC
TRBV11-2	-	-	TRBJ2-5	CASSSRGWSEETQYF	TGTGCCAGCAGCTCTAGGGGATGGTCGGAAGAGACCCAGTACTTC
TRBV29-1	-	-	TRBJ1-2	CSVRVPGLSLYGYTF	TGCAGCGTGAGGGTCCCGGGACTCTCACTATATGGCTACACCTTC
TRBV3-1/TRBV3-2	-	TRBD2	TRBJ2-1	CASSQEGGGGYNEQFF	TGTGCCAGCAGCCAAGAGGGCGGGGGGGGATACAATGAGCAGTTCTTC
TRBV15	once	-	TRBJ2-5	CATSIRSLIQETQYF	TGTGCCACCAGCATCCGTAGCCTTATCCAAGAGACCCAGTACTTC
TRBV7-3	-	-	TRBJ2-5	CASSFYGAPQETQYF	TGTGCCAGCAGCTTCTATGGGGCCCCCCAAGAGACCCAGTACTTC
TRBV12-5	few	-	TRBJ1-2	CASGRGRGYTF	TGTGCTAGTGGCCGAGGTCGTGGCTACACCTTC
TRBV6-5	-	TRBD2	TRBJ2-5	CAVGRAAETQYF	TGTGCCGTTGGGAGGGCTGCGGAGACCCAGTACTTC
TRBV3-1/TRBV3-2	-	TRBD2	TRBJ2-5	CASSHPTGGAEETQYF	TGTGCCAGCAGCCACCCCACCGGGGGGGCGGAAGAGACCCAGTACTTC
TRBV20-1	-	-	TRBJ2-5	CSAREAETQYF	TGCAGTGCTAGAGAAGCGGAGACCCAGTACTTC
TRBV9	-	TRBD1	TRBJ1-2	CASSSSPGTGTGYTF	TGTGCCAGCAGCTCAAGTCCCGGGACAGGAACTGGCTACACCTTC
TRBV13	-	TRBD2	TRBJ2-2	CASSPLSGADTGELFF	TGTGCCAGCAGCCCGCTTAGCGGGGCCGACACCGGGGAGCTGTTTTTT
TRBV18	-	TRBD1	TRBJ2-3	CASSQGQGTDTQYF	TGTGCCAGCTCCCAGGGACAGGGTACAGATACGCAGTATTTT
TRBV7-9	-	-	TRBJ2-2	CASSLEGATTGELFF	TGTGCCAGCAGCTTAGAAGGGGCGACCACCGGGGAGCTGTTTTTT
TRBV10-2	-	-	TRBJ2-3	CASTSGGGFVSQYF	TGCGCCAGCACGTCAGGAGGGGGCTTCGTTTCGCAGTATTTT
TRBV5-1	-	TRBD1	TRBJ2-1	CASSRDRSSYNEQFF	TGCGCCAGCAGCAGGGACAGGAGCTCCTACAATGAGCAGTTCTTC
TRBV2	-	-	TRBJ1-5	CASVSDGNQPQHF	TGTGCCAGCGTCTCCGACGGGAATCAGCCCCAGCATTTT
TRBV11-2	-	TRBD1	TRBJ1-5	CASSDRGSNQPQHF	TGTGCCAGCAGCGACAGGGGTAGCAATCAGCCCCAGCATTTT
TRBV6-5	-	-	TRBJ2-3	CASSSKGGARDTQYF	TGTGCCAGCAGTTCGAAGGGGGGGGCCCGGGATACGCAGTATTTT
TRBV7-6	-	TRBD1	TRBJ1-4	CASSHGQGREKLFF	TGTGCCAGCAGCCACGGACAGGGGAGAGAAAAACTGTTTTTT
TRBV5-6	-	-	TRBJ1-6	CASSSDSHSNSPLHF	TGTGCCAGCAGCTCCGACAGTCACTCGAATTCACCCCTCCACTTT
TRBV19	-	-	TRBJ1-4	CASRQGYEKLFF	TGTGCCAGTAGACAGGGTTACGAAAAACTGTTTTTT
TRBV29-1	-	TRBD1	TRBJ2-2	CSVVGQGGELFF	TGCAGCGTGGTGGGACAGGGCGGGGAGCTGTTTTTT
TRBV10-2	-	TRBD2	TRBJ2-5	CASSDVGGETQYF	TGCGCCAGCAGTGACGTGGGGGGGGAGACCCAGTACTTC
TRBV12-3/TRBV12-4	-	-	TRBJ2-3	CASRKEGEQYF	TGTGCCAGCAGAAAGGAGGGAGAGCAGTATTTT
TRBV3-1/TRBV3-2	once	-	TRBJ2-3	CASSQDRGDTQYF	TGTGCCAGCAGCCAAGACCGGGGAGATACGCAGTATTTT
TRBV9	-	-	TRBJ1-1	CASSATENLNTEAFF	TGTGCCAGCAGCGCCACAGAGAACCTGAACACTGAAGCTTTCTTT
TRBV30	-	-	TRBJ1-2	CAWSVGADGYTF	TGTGCCTGGAGTGTCGGAGCCGATGGCTACACCTTC
TRBV3-1/TRBV3-2	-	TRBD1	TRBJ1-6	CASGPRTGDNSPLHF	TGTGCCAGCGGGCCCAGGACAGGGGATAATTCACCCCTCCACTTT
TRBV5-4	-	-	TRBJ1-6	CASSPGDFYNSPLHF	TGTGCCAGCAGCCCAGGGGATTTCTATAATTCACCCCTCCACTTT
TRBV6-1	-	TRBD2	TRBJ2-1	CASSEKGLAGGFSYNEQFF	TGTGCCAGCAGTGAAAAGGGACTAGCGGGGGGGTTCTCCTACAATGAGCAGTTCTTC